The text below deals with one T cell receptor (beta chain). Its antigen is undetermined. RNA, at about 0.45 to 1 ug, was reverse transcribed with random hexamers. A single record per CDR3 protein comes from TCRdb applying MiXCR to the immunoSEQ multiplex PCR reads. The table has some 150,000 distinct CDR3 sequences, 90% to 96% seen once. The source of the sample is a study of CD8 T cells in Susac syndrome. Study-wide findings and caveats: The authors found no clonal expansion in Susac syndrome CD4+ T cell repertoires.

CDR3 length: 15 amino acids. The junction had 10 bases not matched to a gene; V was cut back by 6 bases and J by 8 bases. This sequence was found in a human donor with Susac syndrome. The chain recombines TRBV12-3 or TRBV12-4 with TRBJ2-1, with 10 positions matching TRBD2. The sequenced sample was CD4+ T cells from PBMCs. DNA of the CDR3: TGTGCCAGCAGCCCCCTCAGCGGGAGGGGTCATGAGCAGTTCTTC. Encoded protein: CASSPLSGRGHEQFF.